Sequencing of this T cell receptor (beta chain) was carried out in a study of T cells in Graves' hyperthyroidism and ophthalmopathy. The source material, RNA transcripts, was used to amplify TCR beta CDR3 regions. The study used the HTBI primer set for a first-round RT-PCR of the TCR CDR3. TCRdb re-analysed the multiplex PCR reads in MiXCR, keeping a single row per CDR3 protein. The sample includes about 520,000 distinct CDR3 sequences, around 21% of them seen just once. This clonotype was recorded many times. What it binds is not known. Study-level findings and limits: Most expanded thyroid clonotypes above 0.001 recurred in blood.

Patients were excluded because of uncontrolled infection, other autoimmune disease, pregnancy or lactation. Extraction of PBMCs used roughly 9.6 ml of fresh peripheral blood. This CDR3 is 13 amino acids long. Deletions cut 6 bases from V and 1 base from J, with 9 bases between. The origin of this receptor is a man aged 18-30 years with Graves' hyperthyroidism. Sequencing input: blood. The rearrangement uses TRBV12-3 or TRBV12-4 and TRBJ2-5, with D possibly matching TRBD1 (6 bases). CDR3 DNA sequence: TGTGCCAGCAGCTGGGACACCCAAGAGACCCAGTACTTC. This gives the protein CASSWDTQETQYF.